One sample yielded the 29 T cell receptor beta chains listed below, sequenced in a study of T cell responses to AZD1222 COVID-19 vaccine. Using immunoSEQ multiplex PCR, the repertoire was profiled, and TCRdb retains in-frame clones only, with some absent. The sample has some 100,000 clones; approximately 90% are singletons. Specimen: peripheral blood, collected on day 0 of AZD1222 vaccination. The receptors derive from an adult in good health.

This chain links TRBV7-6 with TRBJ1-3; D ambiguous. The CDR3 covers 18 residues. The germline CDR1 and CDR2 sequences are SGHVS and FNYEAQ. V gave up 1 base and J gave up 0 bases, with 16 bases separating them. DNA of the CDR3: TGTGCCAGCAGCTTAGGACCGGGCGGGCGGGCCTCTGGAAACACCATATATTTT. Translated, it gives CASSLGPGGRASGNTIYF. Together with reference TRBV7-6 and TRBJ1-3, the CDR3 gives the full variable domain: GAGVSQSPRYKVTKRGQDVALRCDPISGHVSLYWYRQALGQGPEFLTYFNYEAQQDKSGLPNDRFSAERPEGSISTLTIQRTEQRDSAMYRCASSLGPGGRASGNTIYFGEGSWLTVV.

This chain connects TRBV19 to TRBJ1-5; 7 bases are shared with TRBD1. The trim removed 7 bases at V and 6 bases at J, leaving 6 bases unmatched. Germline CDR1 is LNHDA and CDR2 is SQIVND (reference sequence). The CDR3 covers 13 residues. The CDR3 coding sequence is TGTGCCAGTAACTACGACAGGGCTCAGCCCCAGCATTTT. Translated, it gives CASNYDRAQPQHF.

V is TRBV11-3 and J is TRBJ2-3; D remains ambiguous. This CDR3 contains 14 residues. CDR1 is SGHNT and CDR2 is YENEEA in the germline V gene. The ends were cut back, 5 bases at V and 6 bases at J, with 15 bases in the middle. CDR3 sequence reads: CASSPAPIGDTQYF. In DNA form, the CDR3 reads TGTGCCAGCAGCCCAGCGCCCATAGGGGATACGCAGTATTTT.

This chain links TRBV7-3 with TRBJ1-1; D might be TRBD1 (6 bases). Germline V lookup: CDR1 SGHTA, CDR2 FQGTGA. The CDR3 has 16 amino acids. Trimming took off 2 bases at V and 4 bases at J, with 17 bases between the two ends. The CDR3 here is CASSLEVQGFPTEAFF. The DNA of the CDR3 is TGTGCCAGCAGCTTAGAGGTACAGGGTTTTCCCACTGAAGCTTTCTTT.

CDR3 coding DNA: TGCGCCAGCAGCTTGCAGGGAGGCACCGGGGAGCTGTTTTTT. It yields the protein CASSLQGGTGELFF. The V gene is TRBV5-1, the J gene TRBJ2-2, with D possibly being TRBD2 (6 bases). The V end was cut by 1 base, the J end by 4 bases, with 8 bases between. The germline CDR1 and CDR2 sequences are SGHRS and YFSETQ. This CDR3 is built from 14 residues.

The chain employs TRBV4-1 and TRBJ1-5; D is unresolved. Germline CDR1 reads MGHRA; CDR2 reads YSYEKL. The length of the CDR3 is 15 residues. V was trimmed by 8 bases and J by 5 bases, leaving 19 bases between them. The CDR3 DNA is TGCGCCAGCCAGAAAAGGGTGGAGGGCGATCAGCCCCAGCATTTT. Protein sequence: CASQKRVEGDQPQHF.

The chain uses TRBV18 and TRBJ1-2, with D unclear. The ends were cut back, 1 base at V and 4 bases at J, with 10 bases in the middle. This CDR3 contains 14 residues. Germline loops: CDR1 KGHSH, CDR2 LQKENI. CDR3 DNA sequence: TGTGCCAGCTCACCACAGGAATCCCGCTATGGCTACACCTTC. Its protein is CASSPQESRYGYTF.

V usage is TRBV6-2 or TRBV6-3 and J usage is TRBJ1-5; 8 bases are shared with TRBD1. The germline gives CDR1 MNHEY, CDR2 SVGEGT. V was clipped by 1 base and J by 7 bases; unmatched bases: 6. The CDR3 extends over 15 amino acids. The CDR3 here is CASSYFGQGGQPQHF. In DNA form, the CDR3 reads TGTGCCAGCAGTTACTTTGGACAGGGCGGCCAGCCCCAGCATTTT.

This clone was picked up one time. The V gene is TRBV10-3, the J gene TRBJ2-1, with a possible D match to TRBD2 (7 bases). Germline values: CDR1 ENHRY, CDR2 SYGVKD. The CDR3 covers 18 residues. V lost 5 bases, J lost 8 bases, and 28 bases lay in between. The CDR3 spells CAISSWGRGHPGTHEQFF. Here the CDR3 DNA reads TGTGCCATCAGTTCCTGGGGGCGGGGGCATCCCGGGACCCATGAGCAGTTCTTC.

CDR3 sequence (DNA): TGTGCCAGCAGTGTGTTTAGCGGGGCCTACAATGAGCAGTTCTTC. Amino acid sequence: CASSVFSGAYNEQFF. The chain joins TRBV2 to TRBJ2-1; 8 bases line up with TRBD2. Unmatched junction bases numbered 4, after V lost 4 bases and J lost 2 bases. CDR1 is SNHLY and CDR2 is FYNNEI in the germline V gene. This CDR3 has 15 amino acids.

The gene calls are TRBV9 and TRBJ2-7; TRBD1 matches at 7 bases. V lost 0 bases, J lost 0 bases, and 3 bases stayed unmatched. In germline, CDR1 is SGDLS, CDR2 YYNGEE. The CDR3 has 15 residues. Here the CDR3 DNA reads TGTGCCAGCAGCGTAGAACAGGGGAGCTCCTACGAGCAGTACTTC. This translates into CASSVEQGSSYEQYF.

This clone was observed a single time. The chain recombines TRBV29-1 with TRBJ1-1; 7 bases line up with TRBD1. Germline CDR1 and CDR2: SQVTM and ANQGSEA. The junction had 6 bases not matched to a gene; V was cut back by 1 base and J by 1 base. The CDR3 sequence is 15 residues long. CDR3 nucleotides: TGCAGCGTTGAAGGTGAAGGGGGCGCGAACACTGAAGCTTTCTTT. Protein: CSVEGEGGANTEAFF.

The chain is built from TRBV28 and TRBJ1-2; 9 nucleotides agree with TRBD1. V lost 4 bases to trimming and J lost 3 bases; unmatched junction nucleotides: 0. The germline CDR1 and CDR2 sequences are MDHEN and SYDVKM. This CDR3 comprises 13 residues. The CDR3 loop reads CASSWDRDYGYTF. DNA of the CDR3: TGTGCCAGCAGTTGGGACAGGGACTATGGCTACACCTTC.

The gene calls are TRBV7-2 and TRBJ1-4; D possibly corresponds to TRBD1 (5 bases). Germline assignment: CDR1 SGHTA and CDR2 FQGNSA. Trimming shortened V by 1 base and J by 5 bases, and 11 bases separated the two germline ends. The CDR3 consists of 15 residues. The CDR3 loop reads CASSLGGGRNEKLFF. The CDR3 region has the DNA TGTGCCAGCAGCTTAGGTGGGGGTAGAAATGAAAAACTGTTTTTT.

The V call is TRBV7-8, the J call TRBJ2-2, with 8 bases aligning to TRBD2. Germline CDR1 SGHVS, CDR2 FQNEAQ. The CDR3 is 17 amino acids. V trimming: 2 bases; J trimming: 1 base; junction bases outside the gene matches: 6. CDR3 nucleotides: TGTGCCAGCAGCTTAACAGGACTAGCCATGAACACCGGGGAGCTGTTTTTT. This translates into CASSLTGLAMNTGELFF.

Here the CDR3 reads CASSESVGEAFF. The CDR3 coding sequence is TGCGCCAGCAGTGAGTCTGTGGGTGAAGCTTTCTTT. V and J are TRBV10-1 and TRBJ1-1; D remains ambiguous. The CDR3 sequence is 12 residues long. Germline V gene lookup returns CDR1 WNHNN and CDR2 SYGVQD (reference sequence). Trimming removed 0 bases from V and 7 bases from J, with 6 bases in between.

The rearrangement uses TRBV5-1 and TRBJ2-5, with D hard to call. The germline V gene encodes CDR1 SGHRS and CDR2 YFSETQ. This CDR3 spans 15 amino acids. Between the trimmed V and J ends, which lost 0 bases and 0 bases, there was a span of 9 bases. This chain's CDR3 is CASSLGSLNQETQYF. As DNA, the CDR3 is TGCGCCAGCAGCTTGGGTTCCCTAAACCAAGAGACCCAGTACTTC.

The chain employs TRBV10-2 and TRBJ1-5; 9 nucleotides match TRBD1. The CDR3 extends over 14 amino acids. V dropped 5 bases and J dropped 6; count of bases not matched to a gene: 5. Germline-derived CDR1 and CDR2 are WSHSY and SAAADI. The CDR3 bases are TGCGCCAGCAGTTTAGGGACAGGGACTCAGCCCCAGCATTTT. Translated, it gives CASSLGTGTQPQHF.

The V and J genes are TRBV6-5 and TRBJ2-7; 7 bases are a match to TRBD1. Germline-derived CDR1 and CDR2 are MNHEY and SVGAGI. The CDR3 loop spans 15 amino acids. Trimming at V came to 5 bases and at J to 3 bases, leaving 10 bases not matched to a gene. The CDR3 loop reads CASSNLVQGNYEQYF. In nucleotides, the CDR3 is TGTGCCAGCAGTAACCTAGTACAGGGGAACTACGAGCAGTACTTC.

The gene calls are TRBV5-1 and TRBJ2-3; 7 bases are shared with TRBD1. J gave up 0 bases and V 4 bases, and 5 bases lay outside the gene matches. This CDR3 contains 15 residues. Germline V lookup: CDR1 SGHRS, CDR2 YFSETQ. The CDR3 region has the DNA TGCGCCAGCAGCCCGGACAGGCCTAGCACAGATACGCAGTATTTT. This sequence encodes CASSPDRPSTDTQYF.

The genes are TRBV19 and TRBJ2-7; TRBD1 matches at 8 bases. Unmatched junction bases numbered 9, after V lost 6 bases and J lost 2 bases. Per germline, CDR1 LNHDA and CDR2 SQIVND (reference sequence). This CDR3 region has 15 residues. CDR3: CASRPTGGNTYEQYF. Here the CDR3 DNA reads TGTGCCAGTAGACCCACAGGGGGAAACACCTACGAGCAGTACTTC.

The CDR3 sequence: CASSSRRNGTGSLNTEAFF. The CDR3 nucleotides are TGTGCCAGCAGCTCGAGAAGAAATGGGACAGGATCATTAAACACTGAAGCTTTCTTT. The rearrangement joins TRBV7-9 to TRBJ1-1; 8 bases match TRBD1. CDR1 is SEHNR and CDR2 is FQNEAQ in the germline V gene (reference sequence). J lost 2 bases, V lost 4 bases, and 18 bases had no gene match. The CDR3 loop spans 19 amino acids.

The chain carries TRBV5-1 and TRBJ2-5; D unresolved. Germline V CDR1 and CDR2: SGHRS, YFSETQ. Trimming took off 0 bases at V and 1 base at J, with 7 bases between the two ends. The CDR3 extends over 14 amino acids. CDR3 nucleotides: TGCGCCAGCAGCTTGGCGGAGACCCAAGAGACCCAGTACTTC. It yields the protein CASSLAETQETQYF.

The V call is TRBV29-1, the J call TRBJ2-7, with 10 bases that match TRBD1. The J segment lost 3 bases and the V segment lost 6 bases, leaving 8 bases of the junction unmatched. The CDR3 loop spans 14 amino acids. Germline loops: CDR1 SQVTM, CDR2 ANQGSEA. This CDR3 reads CSVAKRTGGYEQYF. CDR3 DNA: TGCAGCGTCGCGAAGAGGACAGGGGGCTACGAGCAGTACTTC.

This chain connects TRBV7-6 to TRBJ2-7; either TRBD1 or TRBD2 may supply D (6 bases each). Trimming left V 6 bases short and J 5 bases short, with 17 bases between. The CDR3 loop spans 14 amino acids. Germline assignment: CDR1 SGHVS and CDR2 FNYEAQ. The CDR3 reads CASRSRPGAHEQYF. In DNA form, the CDR3 reads TGTGCCAGCAGATCTAGGCCGGGGGCCCACGAGCAGTACTTC.

Comments on this clone: The DNA is omitted, as the CDR3 cannot be located on it reliably, and the CDR3 follows TCRdb's listing. The chain has TRBV18 and TRBJ1-1. The CDR3 adds up to 17 amino acids, both ends counted. Looked up from germline, CDR1 is KGHSH and CDR2 is LQKENI. The CDR3 here is CASSSGRGAGMNTEAFF.

Worth noting for this clone: This sample also contains other DNA sequences that code for the same CDR3. The rearrangement uses TRBV3-1 (or the pseudogene TRBV3-2) and TRBJ2-7; no reliable D call. Per germline, CDR1 LGHDT and CDR2 YNNKEL (reference sequence). V lost 1 base and J 3 bases, leaving 1 base between the germline ends. The length of the CDR3 is 11 residues. CDR3 sequence (DNA): TGTGCCAGCAGCCAAGGCTACGAGCAGTACTTC. Translated, it gives CASSQGYEQYF.

This chain uses TRBV2 with TRBJ2-2; TRBD1 is a possible D gene (5 bases). In germline, CDR1 is SNHLY, CDR2 FYNNEI. V was trimmed by 8 bases and J by 8 bases, leaving 15 bases between them. This CDR3 has 13 residues. The CDR3 DNA reads TGTGCCAGCGGGGCGCAGGGCCAGGGGGAGCTGTTTTTT. It is translated as CASGAQGQGELFF.

The chain links TRBV25-1 to TRBJ1-2; 8 bases agree with TRBD1. Germline V lookup: CDR1 MGHDK, CDR2 SYGVNS. There are 15 residues in the CDR3. The V gene end was trimmed by 3 bases and the J gene end by 2 bases; junction bases not matched to a gene: 5. CDR3: CASSDPNRGNYGYTF. In DNA form, the CDR3 reads TGTGCCAGCAGTGATCCTAACAGGGGGAACTATGGCTACACCTTC.